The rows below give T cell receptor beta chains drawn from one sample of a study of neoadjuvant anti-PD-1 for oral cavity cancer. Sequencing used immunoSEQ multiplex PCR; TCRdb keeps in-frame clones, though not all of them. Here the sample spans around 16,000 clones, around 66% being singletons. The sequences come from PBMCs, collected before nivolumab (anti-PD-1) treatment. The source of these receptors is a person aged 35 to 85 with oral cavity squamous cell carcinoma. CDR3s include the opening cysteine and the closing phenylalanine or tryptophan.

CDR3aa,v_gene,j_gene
CASMRTGANVLTF,TRBV6-5,TRBJ2-6
CASSYDYGYTF,TRBV6-6,TRBJ1-2
CAISASGTLTEAFF,TRBV10-3,TRBJ1-1
CASSPTSGEADTQYF,TRBV27,TRBJ2-3
CSVRGGNTIYF,TRBV29-1,TRBJ1-3
CASSWPRQGAGGYTF,TRBV5-4,TRBJ1-2
CASSIRTPNTEAFF,TRBV6-5,TRBJ1-1
CASSEAGPSYGYTF,TRBV6-1,TRBJ1-2
CAWGTSGLRSYEQYF,TRBV30,TRBJ2-7
CASSLGDGYTF,TRBV7-9,TRBJ1-2
CSVAGSGTEAFF,TRBV29-1,TRBJ1-1
CASSSPGTGVNTEAFF,TRBV5-1,TRBJ1-1
CASSLVPLAEQFF,TRBV11-3,TRBJ2-1
CASSFLPGPEAFF,TRBV19,TRBJ1-1
CASSSPPGTQGNSGNTIYF,TRBV28,TRBJ1-3
CASSSGQVTDTQYF,TRBV5-1,TRBJ2-3
CASINDRVQNIQYF,TRBV2,TRBJ2-4
CASSFSPEGGNQPQHF,TRBV28,TRBJ1-5
CASSPLGTSGSPDTQYF,TRBV7-3,TRBJ2-3
CASSIRLAGVGEQYF,TRBV5-1,TRBJ2-7
CASSLLLNTEAFF,TRBV5-1,TRBJ1-1
CASSSNRDTQYF,TRBV11-2,TRBJ2-3
CASSSRQKGQPQHF,TRBV6-5,TRBJ1-5
CAISESVGQGAETQYF,TRBV10-3,TRBJ2-5
CASSHPGQQNTEAFF,TRBV4-1,TRBJ1-1
CSATRGFEQYF,TRBV20-1,TRBJ2-7
CASSLALQPQHF,TRBV28,TRBJ1-5
CASSYSTPSLGTEAFF,TRBV6-6,TRBJ1-1
CASSGGGSAGGYNEQFF,TRBV28,TRBJ2-1
CASSLLTGTGGRNEQFF,TRBV18,TRBJ2-1
CAWNSGTSGPIEQFF,TRBV30,TRBJ2-1
CASHVREIGYEQYF,TRBV2,TRBJ2-7
CASSPLLAGLSYEQYF,TRBV18,TRBJ2-7
CAISSTSGSSDTQYF,TRBV10-3,TRBJ2-3
CASSYTSGANVLTF,TRBV5-1,TRBJ2-6
CASSFGRTSNEQFF,TRBV19,TRBJ2-1
CASSRGQGTDTQYF,TRBV4-1,TRBJ2-3
CASSSQGYEQYF,TRBV7-3,TRBJ2-7
CASSSLATSYEQYF,TRBV27,TRBJ2-7
CASSLAQPFSGNTIYF,TRBV5-8,TRBJ1-3
CAISLESTDTQYF,TRBV10-3,TRBJ2-3
CASSLVSNGYEQYF,TRBV7-9,TRBJ2-7
CASSARGGSSVDEQFF,TRBV27,TRBJ2-1